Below are 2 T cell receptor beta chains sequenced from a single sample in a study of blood T cell repertoires in COVID-19. Data came from immunoSEQ multiplex PCR; TCRdb stores just in-frame clones and leaves some out. The table shows tens of thousands of clones, with approximately 83% occurring only once. Specimen: peripheral blood. These receptors came from a human donor in a cohort sampled during active COVID-19.

The CDR3 DNA reads TGTGCCAGCAGCCTCGCAAGGCACAGATCAGGTGGCTACACCTTC. Amino acids: CASSLARHRSGGYTF. The chain carries TRBV28 and TRBJ1-2, with unresolved D. There are 15 residues in the CDR3. The V gene's germline CDR1 is MDHEN and CDR2 SYDVKM. Trimming shortened V by 6 bases and J by 7 bases, and 21 bases separated the two germline ends.

This clone was observed once. The chain uses TRBV20-1 and TRBJ2-3; 10 bases are shared with TRBD2. The CDR3 length is 15 residues. Trimming took 3 bases from V and 5 from J; bases not matched to a gene: 8. In germline, CDR1 is DFQATT, CDR2 SNEGSKA (reference sequence). CDR3 bases: TGCAGTGCTAGTCCCGGACTAGCGGAGGGAGATACGCAGTATTTT. Residues: CSASPGLAEGDTQYF.